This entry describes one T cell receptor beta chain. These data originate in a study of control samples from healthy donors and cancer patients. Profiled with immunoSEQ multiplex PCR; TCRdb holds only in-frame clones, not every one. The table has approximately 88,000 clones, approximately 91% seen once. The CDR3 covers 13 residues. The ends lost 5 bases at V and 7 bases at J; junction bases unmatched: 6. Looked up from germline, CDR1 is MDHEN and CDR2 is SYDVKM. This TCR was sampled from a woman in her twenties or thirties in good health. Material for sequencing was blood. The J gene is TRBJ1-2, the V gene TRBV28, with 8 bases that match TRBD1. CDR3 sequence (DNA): TGTGCCAGCAGTCCCGGACAGGGTGGTGGCTACACCTTC. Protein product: CASSPGQGGGYTF.